These 16 T cell receptor beta chains were sequenced from one sample in a study of blood T cell repertoires in COVID-19. Sequencing was performed with immunoSEQ multiplex PCR; in TCRdb, only in-frame clones are kept and a portion is missing. The data show about 300,000 clones, about 93% seen once. The material sequenced was peripheral blood. These receptors were taken from a woman aged 25 to 39 with COVID-19, enrolled during active disease.

In its sample, this clone was seen a few times. The chain employs TRBV9 and TRBJ1-2; TRBD1 aligns across 7 bases. The CDR3 sequence is 16 residues long. Germline CDR1 reads SGDLS; CDR2 reads YYNGEE. With V trimmed by 3 bases and J by 4 bases, 12 bases remained unmatched. The CDR3 sequence is CASSDDRQGLVYGYTF. CDR3 nucleotides: TGTGCCAGCAGCGACGATCGACAGGGCCTCGTCTATGGCTACACCTTC.

The chain couples TRBV19 to TRBJ1-1; tentative D call: TRBD1 (5 bases). Trimming removed 5 bases at V and 8 bases at J, with 18 bases between. The CDR3 has 14 residues. The germline V gene has CDR1 LNHDA and CDR2 SQIVND (reference sequence). Here the CDR3 reads CASSFLGAHNEAFF. The DNA of the CDR3 is TGTGCCAGTAGTTTCCTAGGGGCCCACAACGAAGCTTTCTTT. The full variable domain, rest sourced from reference TRBV19 and TRBJ1-1, is DGGITQSPKYLFRKEGQNVTLSCEQNLNHDAMYWYRQDPGQGLRLIYYSQIVNDFQKGDIAEGYSVSREKKESFPLTVTSAQKNPTAFYLCASSFLGAHNEAFFGQGTRLTVV.

The V and J genes are TRBV10-3 and TRBJ2-7; 8 bases match TRBD1. With V trimmed by 5 bases and J by 5 bases, 11 bases remained unmatched. The CDR3 sequence is 15 residues long. Germline CDR1 ENHRY, CDR2 SYGVKD. The CDR3 DNA sequence: TGTGCCATCAGTCCGGGGAGGACAGGGATCAACGAGCAGTACTTC. The encoded protein is CAISPGRTGINEQYF.

The rearrangement links TRBV7-9 to TRBJ2-7; tentatively, D is TRBD2 (6 bases). Trimming cost V 5 bases and J 6 bases, with 11 bases left between them. The CDR3 runs 12 residues. The germline V gene encodes CDR1 SEHNR and CDR2 FQNEAQ (reference sequence). CDR3 in amino acids: CASSPGLTEQYF. The CDR3 DNA is TGTGCCAGCAGCCCCGGACTAACCGAGCAGTACTTC.

V gene TRBV12-3 or TRBV12-4 combines with J gene TRBJ2-7, with 7 bases that match TRBD2. The CDR3 sequence is 13 residues long. V lost 0 bases to trimming and J lost 6 bases; unmatched junction nucleotides: 2. In nucleotides, the CDR3 is TGTGCCAGCAGTTTAGCCGGACTAGGCGAGCAGTACTTC. This codes for CASSLAGLGEQYF.

This sequence joins TRBV5-1 and TRBJ2-1; maybe TRBD1 (5 bases). The germline V gene has CDR1 SGHRS and CDR2 YFSETQ. CDR3 length: 14 residues. V was shortened by 0 bases and J by 8 bases, with 12 bases between the two germline ends. CDR3 in DNA: TGCGCCAGCAGCTTGGCAGGCAGGGAATATGAGCAGTTCTTC. Protein: CASSLAGREYEQFF.

The chain joins TRBV12-3 or TRBV12-4 to TRBJ1-2; D is possibly TRBD1 (6 bases). The CDR3 has 13 amino acids. V lost 0 bases and J 8 bases, leaving 10 bases between the germline ends. The CDR3 region has the DNA TGTGCCAGCAGTTTAGCGCCGGGGGGCGGCTACACCTTC. It is translated as CASSLAPGGGYTF.

The chain couples TRBV10-2 to TRBJ1-2; D may be TRBD1 (5 bases). Germline V gene lookup returns CDR1 WSHSY and CDR2 SAAADI. The CDR3 sequence is 13 residues long. V was clipped by 6 bases and J by 7 bases, with 15 bases between them. The CDR3, as DNA: TGCGCCAGCAGCACAGTCCTCCAGGGTGGCTACACCTTC. It codes for CASSTVLQGGYTF.

The chain employs TRBV6-5 and TRBJ1-1, with a weak D call TRBD1 (5 bases). From germline, CDR1 is MNHEY and CDR2 SVGAGI. The CDR3 extends over 14 amino acids. V was clipped by 6 bases and J by 3 bases, with 14 bases between them. The CDR3 sequence: CASSRGRGDTEAFF. Written as DNA, the CDR3 is TGTGCCAGCAGCCGCGGGAGGGGAGACACTGAAGCTTTCTTT.

The V gene is TRBV29-1, the J gene TRBJ2-5; D gene ambiguous. CDR3 length equals 12 residues. Germline V gene lookup returns CDR1 SQVTM and CDR2 ANQGSEA. V was clipped by 0 bases and J by 7 bases, with 9 bases between them. Written as DNA, the CDR3 is TGCAGCGTTGAAGATCTCACAGCGACCCAGTACTTC. Translation: CSVEDLTATQYF.

Details on this clone: Other nucleotide sequences in the sample specify the same CDR3. V is TRBV5-1 and J is TRBJ1-1; 7 nucleotides agree with TRBD1. V was pared by 0 bases and J by 4 bases, with 3 bases of the junction left unmatched. Germline V gives CDR1 SGHRS, CDR2 YFSETQ. The CDR3 covers 14 residues. CDR3 sequence: CASSLGQGSTEAFF. CDR3 DNA sequence: TGCGCCAGCAGCTTGGGACAGGGTAGCACTGAAGCTTTCTTT.

This clone showed up just once. The chain employs TRBV7-9 and TRBJ2-3, with D perhaps matching TRBD2 (8 bases). The CDR3 length is 16 residues. CDR1 and CDR2 from the germline V gene are SEHNR and FQNEAQ (reference sequence). V lost 5 bases to trimming and J lost 0 bases, with 15 bases between them. CDR3 bases: TGTGCCAGCAGCCCTCGGGAGGGGGCTAGCACAGATACGCAGTATTTT. This codes for CASSPREGASTDTQYF.

This clone was picked up one time. The chain combines TRBV28 with TRBJ2-7, with 7 bases identical to TRBD2. Trimming removed 6 bases from V and 3 bases from J; junction bases left unmatched: 8. The germline CDR1 and CDR2 sequences are MDHEN and SYDVKM. The CDR3 runs 14 residues. CDR3 amino acids: CASRLRDYLYEQYF. Here the CDR3 DNA reads TGTGCCAGCAGACTCCGGGACTACCTCTACGAGCAGTACTTC.

V and J are TRBV25-1 and TRBJ2-7; 9 bases are shared with TRBD1. This CDR3 is built from 15 residues. In germline, CDR1 is MGHDK, CDR2 SYGVNS. V trimming: 1 base; J trimming: 4 bases; junction bases outside the gene matches: 5. The CDR3 DNA sequence: TGTGCCAGCAGTGAATCCGGGACAGGGCGGTACGAGCAGTACTTC. This sequence encodes CASSESGTGRYEQYF.

The CDR3 sequence: CASSPPTGTIDEQYF. The CDR3 DNA follows: TGTGCCAGCAGCCCCCCGACAGGGACAATCGACGAGCAGTACTTC. The genes are TRBV28 and TRBJ2-7; 7 bases map to TRBD1. Germline values: CDR1 MDHEN, CDR2 SYDVKM. After removal of 6 bases from V and 5 bases from J, the junction contained 13 bases not matched to a gene. The CDR3 loop spans 15 amino acids.

V and J are TRBV12-3 or TRBV12-4 and TRBJ1-1; TRBD1 matches 7 bases. The CDR3 spans 13 residues. The V segment lost 6 bases and the J segment 11 bases; nucleotides outside the gene matches: 12. Written as DNA, the CDR3 is TGTGCCAGCAGCCCAGGACAGGCGCCCGTGGCTTTCTTT. It translates to CASSPGQAPVAFF.